Below are 27 T cell receptor beta chains sequenced from a single sample in a study of blood T cell repertoires in COVID-19. The data were produced by immunoSEQ multiplex PCR, yet TCRdb's version contains in-frame clones alone and is incomplete. The sample records about 200,000 clones, around 81% being singletons. Source material: PBMCs or T cells enriched from blood (not recorded which). The receptors here all came from a woman between 45 and 65 years old with acute COVID-19.

V is TRBV5-1 and J is TRBJ1-3; 8 bases agree with TRBD1. The CDR3 loop spans 14 amino acids. With V trimmed by 4 bases and J by 6 bases, 6 bases remained unmatched. CDR1 is SGHRS and CDR2 is YFSETQ in the germline V gene. CDR3 bases: TGCGCCAGCAGCACGGGACAGGTCTTAAACACCATATATTTT. Translating it yields CASSTGQVLNTIYF.

This chain joins TRBV19 and TRBJ2-3; 10 bases are shared with TRBD1. The junction had 6 bases not matched to a gene; V was cut back by 6 bases and J by 0 bases. Germline V lookup: CDR1 LNHDA, CDR2 SQIVND (reference sequence). The CDR3 is 16 amino acids. CDR3 sequence (DNA): TGTGCCAGTAGGGACGGACAGGGGGGGAGCACAGATACGCAGTATTTT. Amino acid sequence: CASRDGQGGSTDTQYF.

A few counts support this clone. The gene calls are TRBV6-1 and TRBJ1-5; 8 bases line up with TRBD1. This CDR3 comprises 18 residues. In germline, CDR1 is MNHNS, CDR2 SASEGT. J lost 3 bases, V lost 2 bases, and 12 bases had no gene match. CDR3 sequence: CASSEIKEQGGYNQPQHF. CDR3 nucleotides: TGTGCCAGCAGTGAAATAAAGGAACAGGGGGGTTACAATCAGCCCCAGCATTTT.

As DNA, the CDR3 is TGTGCCAGCAGTTTAGCCACAGGCATCAATCAGCCCCAGCATTTT. Translation: CASSLATGINQPQHF. This sequence joins TRBV5-5 and TRBJ1-5; D perhaps matches TRBD1 (5 bases). This CDR3 is 15 amino acids long. Trimming stripped 5 bases from V and 3 bases from J, with 15 bases between. CDR1 and CDR2 (germline): SGHKS, YYEKEE (reference sequence).

V gene TRBV3-1 (or the pseudogene TRBV3-2) combines with J gene TRBJ1-6; 8 bases agree with TRBD1. Germline-derived CDR1 and CDR2 are LGHDT and YNNKEL (reference sequence). V was clipped by 2 bases and J by 8 bases; unmatched bases: 11. The CDR3 is 17 amino acids. CDR3 bases: TGTGCCAGCAGCCAACTCCGCGCCGGACAGGGACATTCACCCCTCCACTTT. This sequence encodes CASSQLRAGQGHSPLHF.

This rearrangement joins TRBV20-1 to TRBJ1-5; no clear D gene. The germline gives CDR1 DFQATT, CDR2 SNEGSKA (reference sequence). The CDR3 covers 13 residues. Deletions cut 3 bases from V and 3 bases from J, with 9 bases between. This chain's CDR3 is CSASGEVNQPQHF. CDR3 sequence (DNA): TGCAGTGCTAGTGGTGAGGTCAATCAGCCCCAGCATTTT.

The rearrangement joins TRBV7-9 to TRBJ1-1, with TRBD1 identical over 10 bases. The CDR3 loop spans 15 amino acids. Germline CDR1 is SEHNR and CDR2 is FQNEAQ (reference sequence). With 4 bases clipped from V and 1 base from J, the junction kept 3 bases outside the gene matches. The CDR3 nucleotides are TGTGCCAGCAGCTCGAGGACAGGGGGGAACACTGAAGCTTTCTTT. It encodes CASSSRTGGNTEAFF.

The chain recombines TRBV6-2 or TRBV6-3 with TRBJ1-1; no definite D call. The V gene lost 5 bases and the J gene lost 4 bases, with 14 bases spanning the gap. There are 14 residues in the CDR3. CDR1 is MNHEY and CDR2 is SVGEGT in the germline V gene. CDR3 DNA: TGTGCCAGCAGTCCCGAAGGAGGAGGCACTGAAGCTTTCTTT. Amino acids: CASSPEGGGTEAFF.

The chain has TRBV6-6 and TRBJ2-5; the match to TRBD2 covers 12 bases. This CDR3 has 16 amino acids. With V trimmed by 0 bases and J by 2 bases, 1 base remained unmatched. The V gene's germline CDR1 is MNHNY and CDR2 SVGAGI (reference sequence). The CDR3 nucleotides read TGTGCCAGCAGTTACTCTACTAGCGGGGGGCAAGAGACCCAGTACTTC. It is translated as CASSYSTSGGQETQYF.

This chain connects TRBV6-6 to TRBJ1-5; TRBD1 aligns across 9 bases. The CDR3 sequence is 15 residues long. Trimming took 6 bases from V and 4 from J; bases not matched to a gene: 7. The germline CDR1 and CDR2 sequences are MNHNY and SVGAGI (reference sequence). CDR3 coding DNA: TGTGCCAGCAGCCCCGACAGGGGGGTGAATCAGCCCCAGCATTTT. This codes for CASSPDRGVNQPQHF.

The chain has TRBV4-1 and TRBJ1-1; D is possibly TRBD1 (5 bases). Germline loops: CDR1 MGHRA, CDR2 YSYEKL. The CDR3 totals 15 residues. V gave up 0 bases and J gave up 4 bases, with 12 bases separating them. The CDR3 nucleotides are TGCGCCAGCAGCCAAGATCCGGCGGGGGTCACTGAAGCTTTCTTT. Protein product: CASSQDPAGVTEAFF.

V is TRBV28 and J is TRBJ2-5; the D gene is possibly TRBD2 (5 bases). Trimming stripped 3 bases from V and 2 bases from J, with 13 bases between. The germline V gene encodes CDR1 MDHEN and CDR2 SYDVKM. The CDR3 runs to 15 residues. CDR3: CASSFPPPGQETQYF. In nucleotides, the CDR3 is TGTGCCAGCAGTTTCCCCCCCCCGGGGCAAGAGACCCAGTACTTC. The variable domain in full, completed from reference TRBV28 and TRBJ2-5, reads DVKVTQSSRYLVKRTGEKVFLECVQDMDHENMFWYRQDPGLGLRLIYFSYDVKMKEKGDIPEGYSVSREKKERFSLILESASTNQTSMYLCASSFPPPGQETQYFGPGTRLLVL.

The chain is built from TRBV18 and TRBJ2-7; 10 bases are a match to TRBD1. J lost 2 bases, V lost 1 base, and 2 bases had no gene match. From germline, CDR1 is KGHSH and CDR2 LQKENI. The CDR3 extends over 15 amino acids. The CDR3, as DNA: TGTGCCAGCTCACCACAGGGACAGGGGCCCTACGAGCAGTACTTC. Translating it yields CASSPQGQGPYEQYF.

This chain uses TRBV24-1 with TRBJ2-7, with 13 positions matching TRBD2. The trim removed 4 bases at V and 4 bases at J, leaving 3 bases unmatched. In germline, CDR1 is KGHDR, CDR2 SFDVKD. The CDR3 length is 15 residues. The DNA for the CDR3 is TGTGCCACCAGTGACGGGACTAGCGGGGTATACGAGCAGTACTTC. Translation gives CATSDGTSGVYEQYF.

Remarks on this clone: At one end the junction does not follow the germline gene, possibly because of a read error. The chain links TRBV20-1 to TRBJ2-1, with 9 bases that match TRBD2. CDR3 size: 10 residues. Germline CDR1 DFQATT, CDR2 SNEGSKA (reference sequence). CDR3 sequence reads: CSAMGLAGLF. In DNA, the CDR3 is TGCAGTGCAATGGGGCTAGCGGGACTCTTC.

The chain has TRBV6-5 and TRBJ1-1; D is unresolved. The CDR3 runs 14 residues. Trimming left V 0 bases short and J 1 base short, with 6 bases between. Germline V CDR1 and CDR2: MNHEY, SVGAGI. The CDR3 loop reads CASSYSEGNTEAFF. CDR3 coding DNA: TGTGCCAGCAGTTACTCAGAGGGGAACACTGAAGCTTTCTTT.

The chain combines TRBV10-3 with TRBJ1-5; maybe TRBD1 (5 bases). V was shortened by 6 bases and J by 4 bases, with 10 bases between the two germline ends. The CDR3 length is 13 residues. CDR1 is ENHRY, CDR2 SYGVKD, per germline. The CDR3 coding sequence is TGTGCCATCAGGACAGACCCGAATCAGCCCCAGCATTTT. It codes for CAIRTDPNQPQHF.

This chain joins TRBV11-2 and TRBJ2-3; TRBD2 agrees at 8 bases. The CDR3 runs 16 residues. Germline V gives CDR1 SGHAT, CDR2 FQNNGV. V lost 3 bases, J lost 2 bases, and 7 bases stayed unmatched. The CDR3 reads CASSFRVAGITDTQYF. In nucleotides, the CDR3 is TGTGCCAGCAGCTTCCGAGTAGCGGGGATCACAGATACGCAGTATTTT.

The count of this clone is one. The V call is TRBV11-3, the J call TRBJ1-1; D is uncertain. V shed 2 bases and J shed 3 bases, with 7 bases lying between them. The V gene's germline CDR1 is SGHNT and CDR2 YENEEA. The CDR3 contains 13 residues. The CDR3 is CASSLSQDTEAFF. The DNA for the CDR3 is TGTGCCAGCAGCTTATCCCAGGACACTGAAGCTTTCTTT.

This rearrangement joins TRBV6-1 to TRBJ1-2; TRBD1 is a possible D gene (5 bases). The CDR3 covers 17 residues. CDR1 is MNHNS and CDR2 is SASEGT in the germline V gene. V was shortened by 3 bases and J by 0 bases, with 17 bases between the two germline ends. CDR3 amino acids: CASSDRAQPATNYGYTF. CDR3 DNA: TGTGCCAGCAGTGACAGGGCCCAACCGGCCACTAACTATGGCTACACCTTC.

The chain recombines TRBV5-4 with TRBJ2-7; 7 nucleotides align to TRBD2. This CDR3 is built from 17 residues. Trimming removed 0 bases from V and 2 bases from J; junction bases left unmatched: 11. Per germline, CDR1 SGHNT and CDR2 YYREEE (reference sequence). CDR3 nucleotides: TGTGCCAGCAGCTTGGCGGAAAAAGCGGGGACCCCCTACGAGCAGTACTTC. This encodes CASSLAEKAGTPYEQYF.

This rearrangement joins TRBV3-1 (or the pseudogene TRBV3-2) to TRBJ1-2, with D uncertain. Trimming left V 1 base short and J 4 bases short, with 4 bases between. CDR1 is LGHDT and CDR2 is YNNKEL in the germline V gene (reference sequence). CDR3 length equals 12 residues. The CDR3 sequence is CASSQGPYGYTF. In nucleotides, the CDR3 is TGTGCCAGCAGCCAAGGGCCCTATGGCTACACCTTC.

This chain connects TRBV28 to TRBJ2-4, with D possibly being TRBD2 (6 bases). Between the trimmed V and J ends, which lost 3 bases and 0 bases, there was a span of 9 bases. CDR1 is MDHEN and CDR2 is SYDVKM in the germline V gene. This CDR3 is 15 amino acids long. Here the CDR3 DNA reads TGTGCCAGCAGTTTCGGGCGGGGAGCCAAAAACATTCAGTACTTC. Amino acid sequence: CASSFGRGAKNIQYF.

The J gene is TRBJ2-1, the V gene TRBV7-2; 10 nucleotides line up with TRBD2. After removal of 7 bases from V and 6 bases from J, the junction contained 15 bases not matched to a gene. Germline V gene sequence: CDR1 SGHTA, CDR2 FQGNSA. The CDR3 length is 17 residues. The DNA of the CDR3 is TGTGCCAGCACCCTAACTGCCCGGACTAGCGGACCCAATGAGCAGTTCTTC. Protein product: CASTLTARTSGPNEQFF.

This rearrangement joins TRBV7-2 to TRBJ2-2, with 7 bases matching TRBD2. There are 15 residues in the CDR3. Germline CDR1 SGHTA, CDR2 FQGNSA. The V gene end was trimmed by 3 bases and the J gene end by 7 bases; junction bases not matched to a gene: 8. The CDR3 here is CASSLDLTSDGELFF. CDR3 DNA: TGTGCCAGCAGCTTGGACCTTACTAGCGACGGGGAGCTGTTTTTT.

The V gene is TRBV5-1, the J gene TRBJ2-7; tentatively, D is TRBD2 (6 bases). The length of the CDR3 is 13 residues. Looked up from germline, CDR1 is SGHRS and CDR2 is YFSETQ. Trimming removed 6 bases at V and 6 bases at J, with 16 bases between. As DNA, the CDR3 is TGCGCCAGCACACAAGGGACTGGTTCCGAGCAGTACTTC. It encodes CASTQGTGSEQYF.

This chain joins TRBV23-1 and TRBJ2-2; perhaps TRBD1 as D (6 bases). TRBV23-1 qualifies as an ORF whose function is uncertain. CDR3 length: 15 amino acids. Trimming pared 4 bases from V and 7 bases from J, leaving 16 bases between. In DNA, the CDR3 is TGCGCCAGCAGTCCCGGACAGTGCTTTATCGGGGAGCTGTTTTTT. This codes for CASSPGQCFIGELFF.